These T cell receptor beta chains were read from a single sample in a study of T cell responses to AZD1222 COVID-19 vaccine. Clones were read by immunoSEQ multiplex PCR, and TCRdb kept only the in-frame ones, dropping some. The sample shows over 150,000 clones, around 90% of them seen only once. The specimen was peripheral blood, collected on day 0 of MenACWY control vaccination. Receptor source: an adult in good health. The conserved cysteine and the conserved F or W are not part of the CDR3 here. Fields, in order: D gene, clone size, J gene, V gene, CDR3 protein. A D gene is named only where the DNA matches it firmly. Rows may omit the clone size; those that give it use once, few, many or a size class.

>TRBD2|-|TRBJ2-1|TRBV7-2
ASSTGTSVSLNNEQF
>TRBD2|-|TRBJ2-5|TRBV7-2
ASQLPSGEETQY
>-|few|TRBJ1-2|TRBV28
ASTPPEAWGYT
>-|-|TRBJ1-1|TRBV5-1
ASSSGGTEAF
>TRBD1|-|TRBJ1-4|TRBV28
ASVESTGTVSVEKLF
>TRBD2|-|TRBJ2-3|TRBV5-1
ASSFSTSGRVADTQY
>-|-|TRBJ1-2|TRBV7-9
ASSFEGLYGYT
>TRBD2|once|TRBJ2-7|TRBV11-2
ASSTSGRGYEQY
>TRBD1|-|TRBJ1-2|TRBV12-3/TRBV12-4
ASSLQGEGYT
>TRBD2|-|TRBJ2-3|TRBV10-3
AISESSGGSRVTDTQY
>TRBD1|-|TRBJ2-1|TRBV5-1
ASSLGTGGPF
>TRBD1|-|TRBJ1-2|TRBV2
ASDPLGQGYGYT
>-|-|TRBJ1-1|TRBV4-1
ASSPTLNRDEAF
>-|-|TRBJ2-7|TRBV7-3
ASSLGRLSSYEQY
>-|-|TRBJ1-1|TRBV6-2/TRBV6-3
ASSRSLQGRSAEAF